This is a list of T cell receptor beta chains from one sample in a study of blood T cell repertoires in COVID-19. Using immunoSEQ multiplex PCR, the repertoire was profiled, and TCRdb retains in-frame clones only, with some absent. The sample comprises around 250,000 clones, roughly nine tenths of which are singletons, and approximately 1.3% rests with the top ten. Input material: PBMCs or T cells enriched from blood (not recorded which). The receptors here all came from a human donor in a cohort exposed to, infected with or recovered from COVID-19 (not recorded which). The donor label of this sample is uncertain. CDR3s include the opening cysteine and the closing phenylalanine or tryptophan. The D gene is left open where the match is weak. Size tells how often a clone was seen (once, few, many) or the class of an expanded clone, and some rows leave it out.

.,TRBJ2-5,TRBV15,TRBD1,CATSRGPGGGETQYF,TGTGCCACCAGCAGAGGGCCAGGGGGCGGGGAGACCCAGTACTTC
.,TRBJ1-5,TRBV6-5,TRBD1,CASRVGTGDQPQHF,TGTGCCAGCAGGGTTGGGACAGGGGATCAGCCCCAGCATTTT
.,TRBJ1-2,TRBV15,TRBD1,CATSLDRLGGYTF,TGTGCCACCAGCCTGGACAGGCTAGGGGGCTACACCTTC
.,TRBJ1-3,TRBV18,.,CASSPPGGDPGNTIYF,TGTGCCAGCTCACCACCGGGGGGGGACCCTGGAAACACCATATATTTT
.,TRBJ2-7,TRBV9,.,CASSFSGSAEQYF,TGTGCCAGCAGCTTCTCAGGGTCCGCCGAGCAGTACTTC
.,TRBJ2-7,TRBV12-3/TRBV12-4,TRBD2,CASSGLAPYEQYF,TGTGCCAGCAGCGGACTAGCGCCCTACGAGCAGTACTTC
.,TRBJ2-7,TRBV10-3,.,CAISPLGQNAYEQYF,TGTGCCATCAGTCCCTTGGGACAAAATGCCTACGAGCAGTACTTC
.,TRBJ1-1,TRBV18,TRBD1,CASSPRTGRTEAFF,TGTGCCAGCTCGCCTCGGACAGGTAGGACTGAAGCTTTCTTT
.,TRBJ1-4,TRBV9,.,CASSAEEGGTNEKLFF,TGTGCCAGCAGCGCTGAGGAGGGGGGGACTAATGAAAAACTGTTTTTT
.,TRBJ2-3,TRBV5-1,.,CASSLISEDTQYF,TGCGCCAGCAGCTTAATCTCGGAGGATACGCAGTATTTT
.,TRBJ2-5,TRBV25-1,TRBD1,CASSARQGDEETQYF,TGTGCCAGCAGTGCGAGACAGGGGGACGAAGAGACCCAGTACTTC
.,TRBJ1-2,TRBV6-5,TRBD1,CASSYWTGLSYGYTF,TGTGCCAGCAGTTACTGGACAGGGCTTAGCTATGGCTACACCTTC
.,TRBJ2-4,TRBV7-2,TRBD1,CASSPQGATNIQYF,TGTGCCAGCAGCCCCCAGGGGGCTACAAACATTCAGTACTTC
.,TRBJ1-4,TRBV15,.,CATSRIGRVRGEKLFF,TGTGCCACCAGCCGAATTGGCAGGGTCAGGGGTGAAAAACTGTTTTTT
once,TRBJ2-7,TRBV3-1/TRBV3-2,.,CASSQPGETYEQYF,TGTGCCAGCAGCCAACCCGGAGAGACCTACGAGCAGTACTTC
.,TRBJ1-3,TRBV6-5,.,CASRAGQFSGNTIYF,TGTGCCAGCAGAGCCGGACAGTTCTCTGGAAACACCATATATTTT
.,TRBJ2-3,TRBV6-2/TRBV6-3,.,CASSGLMGDTQYF,TGTGCCAGCAGCGGACTAATGGGCGATACGCAGTATTTT
.,TRBJ1-5,TRBV18,.,CASSSRSGEQPQHF,TGTGCCAGCTCATCCCGATCGGGGGAACAGCCCCAGCATTTT
.,TRBJ1-3,TRBV15,.,CATSRDWGDLSGNTIYF,TGTGCCACCAGCAGAGATTGGGGCGACCTCTCTGGAAACACCATATATTTT
.,TRBJ1-2,TRBV7-9,TRBD1,CASSLGTGGDYGYTF,TGTGCCAGCAGCTTAGGGACAGGGGGCGACTATGGCTACACCTTC
.,TRBJ1-4,TRBV25-1,.,CASSVSSITNEKLFF,TGTGCCAGCAGTGTGTCCAGTATCACTAATGAAAAACTGTTTTTT
.,TRBJ1-6,TRBV30,TRBD1,CAWRITGARNSPLHF,TGTGCCTGGAGGATTACAGGGGCGAGGAATTCACCCCTCCACTTT
.,TRBJ1-5,TRBV7-3,.,CASINSRRLQPQHF,TGTGCCAGCATCAATAGTAGGAGATTACAGCCCCAGCATTTT
.,TRBJ1-3,TRBV10-3,.,CAISHEGGNTIYF,TGTGCCATCAGCCACGAGGGAGGAAACACCATATATTTT
.,TRBJ1-5,TRBV19,TRBD1,CASSIDLFLWTGRRYSNQPQHF,TGTGCCAGTAGTATAGACCTGTTCCTTTGGACAGGGCGCCGATATAGCAATCAGCCCCAGCATTTT
.,TRBJ1-2,TRBV7-9,.,CASSFGGTVANYGYTF,TGTGCCAGCAGCTTCGGGGGGACGGTAGCTAACTATGGCTACACCTTC
few,TRBJ1-5,TRBV30,.,CAWSVGAMGNQPQHF,TGTGCCTGGAGTGTGGGGGCCATGGGGAATCAGCCCCAGCATTTT
once,TRBJ2-1,TRBV6-1,.,CASSALTGGTSYNEQFF,TGTGCCAGCAGTGCCCTGACAGGTGGGACCTCCTACAATGAGCAGTTCTTC
.,TRBJ2-5,TRBV18,TRBD1,CASSPSTGGQETQYF,TGTGCCAGCTCCCCCTCGACAGGGGGACAAGAGACCCAGTACTTC
.,TRBJ2-5,TRBV5-4,TRBD2,CASSLRASGGARGETQYF,TGTGCCAGCAGCTTGAGGGCTAGCGGGGGGGCACGTGGGGAGACCCAGTACTTC
.,TRBJ1-1,TRBV30,TRBD1,CAWADRGTEAFF,TGTGCCTGGGCGGACAGGGGCACTGAAGCTTTCTTT
once,TRBJ1-3,TRBV7-6,.,CASSLRSSGTRSGNTIYF,TGTGCCAGCAGCTTACGATCGTCCGGGACACGCTCTGGAAACACCATATATTTT
.,TRBJ1-5,TRBV18,TRBD1,CASSRQGYNQPQHF,TGTGCCAGCTCACGACAGGGTTACAATCAGCCCCAGCATTTT
.,TRBJ2-1,TRBV5-1,.,CASSSWGERRSNEQFF,TGCGCCAGCAGCTCGTGGGGGGAGAGGAGGTCCAATGAGCAGTTCTTC
.,TRBJ1-1,TRBV4-2,TRBD1,CASSQGQGRGAFF,TGTGCCAGCAGCCAGGGACAGGGGCGGGGAGCTTTCTTT
.,TRBJ1-2,TRBV24-1,.,CATSDLGRAYGYTF,TGTGCCACCAGTGATTTGGGCAGGGCGTATGGCTACACCTTC
.,TRBJ1-4,TRBV5-1,.,CASRDSTNEKLFF,TGCGCCAGCAGAGACTCAACTAATGAAAAACTGTTTTTT
.,TRBJ2-5,TRBV6-5,TRBD1,CASSPRDREETQYF,TGTGCCAGCAGTCCGAGGGACAGGGAAGAGACCCAGTACTTC
.,TRBJ1-5,TRBV12-1,.,CASSPRIDREDQPQHF,TGTGCCAGCAGCCCACGAATCGACAGGGAGGATCAGCCCCAGCATTTT